What follows are 29 T cell receptor beta chains derived from one specimen sequenced in a study of CD8+CD57+ T cells in acquired aplastic anemia. Both TCR beta VDJ combination and CDR3 sequence profiling were carried out. Genomic DNA was the template for this profiling. TCRdb re-analysed the reads in MiXCR, keeping a single row per CDR3 protein. The profile covers about 160,000 distinct CDR3 sequences, with around 50% appearing a single time and around 2.9% taken by the ten largest. CD8+CD57+ cell expansion, shown by flow cytometry, had occurred in the patients selected for sequencing. The source material was sorted CD4+, CD8+, or CD8+CD57+ T cells (not recorded which) from PBMCs. These receptors came from a human donor with aplastic anemia.

To note about this clonotype: This is likely a read error, given that the CDR3 carries no conserved phenylalanine or tryptophan at its end. J is TRBJ2-3 and V is TRBV18, with 14 positions matching TRBD2. V trimming: 3 bases; J trimming: 6 bases; junction bases outside the gene matches: 2. This CDR3 has 15 residues. The V gene's germline CDR1 is KGHSH and CDR2 LQKENI. The CDR3 nucleotides read TGTGCCAGCTCACCCGGACTAGCGGGAGGTGATACGCAGTATCTT. Protein product: CASSPGLAGGDTQYL.

The V call is TRBV25-1, the J call TRBJ2-7; tentative D call: TRBD2 (5 bases). The V gene lost 4 bases and the J gene lost 0 bases, with 10 bases spanning the gap. From germline, CDR1 is MGHDK and CDR2 SYGVNS. The CDR3 length is 14 residues. The CDR3 reads CASSAADRSYEQYF. The CDR3 region has the DNA TGTGCCAGCAGTGCAGCGGACCGCTCCTACGAGCAGTACTTC.

This clonotype was seen ten or more times. The chain has TRBV20-1 and TRBJ2-3, with 9 bases fitting TRBD2. Trimming cost V 7 bases and J 0 bases; bases outside gene matches: 8. Per germline, CDR1 DFQATT and CDR2 SNEGSKA (reference sequence). CDR3 length: 15 amino acids. The CDR3 here is CSGAGGSSSTDTQYF. The DNA of the CDR3 is TGCAGTGGAGCGGGAGGTTCGTCTAGCACAGATACGCAGTATTTT.

This clonotype occurred many times. The chain carries TRBV20-1 and TRBJ1-5; D unresolved. This CDR3 has 17 amino acids. Trimming removed 3 bases from V and 1 base from J, with 19 bases in between. CDR1 is DFQATT, CDR2 SNEGSKA, per germline (reference sequence). The CDR3, as DNA: TGCAGTGCTAGCCCAGGATGGGCTAAAGTGAGCAATCAGCCCCAGCATTTT. Its translation is CSASPGWAKVSNQPQHF.

The chain employs TRBV9 and TRBJ2-1; 9 nucleotides match TRBD2. Germline assignment: CDR1 SGDLS and CDR2 YYNGEE. The CDR3 extends over 16 amino acids. The ends lost 0 bases at V and 9 bases at J; junction bases unmatched: 10. The CDR3 protein is CASSVVGVAGAGEQFF. In DNA form, the CDR3 reads TGTGCCAGCAGCGTAGTGGGAGTAGCGGGAGCCGGTGAGCAGTTCTTC.

The table lists this clonotype with a few counts. The chain carries TRBV10-3 and TRBJ1-1; no firm D call. The CDR3 runs 15 residues. V was cut by 3 bases and J by 5 bases, with 16 bases left in between. CDR1 is ENHRY, CDR2 SYGVKD, per germline. The CDR3 region has the DNA TGTGCCATCAGTGATCCGAGAGAGGGCGCGACTGAAGCTTTCTTT. Translation gives CAISDPREGATEAFF.

With regard to this clonotype: Being one base from a much bigger clone, this may be a read error. The V call is TRBV2, the J call TRBJ2-2, with 8 positions matching TRBD1. The CDR3 extends over 16 amino acids. The junction had 13 bases not matched to a gene; V was cut back by 4 bases and J by 9 bases. Germline V gene lookup returns CDR1 SNHLY and CDR2 FYNNEI. This CDR3 is CASSALGQGEARELFF. Here the CDR3 DNA reads TGTGCCAGCAGTGCATTAGGACAGGGAGAAGCCAGGGAGCTGTTTTTT.

As for this clonotype: A read error is possible here, since a much larger clone lies one base away. The chain is built from TRBV19 and TRBJ1-4; TRBD1 is a possible D gene (6 bases). Germline V CDR1 and CDR2: LNHDA, SQIVND (reference sequence). The CDR3 covers 14 residues. The CDR3 bases are TGTGCCAGTAGTATATCCAGGGGTGGCGAAAAACTGTTGTTT. Translating gives CASSISRGGEKLLF.

V and J are TRBV5-1 and TRBJ2-4; TRBD2 matches 7 bases. Germline V lookup: CDR1 SGHRS, CDR2 YFSETQ. The CDR3 spans 15 residues. The J segment lost 9 bases and the V segment lost 0 bases, leaving 9 bases of the junction unmatched. CDR3 protein: CASSLGLSGICIQYF. The DNA of the CDR3 is TGCGCCAGCAGCTTGGGGTTGAGCGGGATATGCATTCAGTACTTC.

In its sample, this clonotype was seen many times. The rearrangement uses TRBV9 and TRBJ2-5, with D maybe TRBD2 (6 bases). V lost 0 bases to trimming and J lost 0 bases, with 12 bases between them. Germline V gene data show CDR1 as SGDLS and CDR2 as YYNGEE. The CDR3 runs to 16 residues. Written as DNA, the CDR3 is TGTGCCAGCAGCGTAGGCGGGATGACGTACCAAGAGACCCAGTACTTC. This encodes CASSVGGMTYQETQYF.

This clonotype came up many times. V is TRBV5-6 and J is TRBJ2-7; 8 positions match TRBD2. Germline V gene data show CDR1 as SGHDT and CDR2 as YYEEEE. Trimming removed 0 bases from V and 2 bases from J; junction bases left unmatched: 7. The CDR3 runs to 16 residues. The chain's CDR3 is CASSLDGGRITYEQYF. The CDR3 nucleotides are TGTGCCAGCAGCTTGGACGGCGGGAGGATAACCTACGAGCAGTACTTC.

V usage is TRBV24-1 and J usage is TRBJ2-5; TRBD1 aligns across 10 bases. J gave up 7 bases and V 8 bases, and 6 bases lay outside the gene matches. This CDR3 spans 13 amino acids. Germline CDR1 KGHDR, CDR2 SFDVKD. CDR3 residues: CATKGQGFGTQYF. The CDR3 nucleotides are TGTGCCACCAAGGGACAGGGGTTCGGGACCCAGTACTTC.

This chain connects TRBV25-1 to TRBJ2-1; D is uncertain. The germline gives CDR1 MGHDK, CDR2 SYGVNS. V lost 8 bases and J lost 0, with 11 bases in between. This CDR3 is built from 14 residues. Here the CDR3 reads CASRQALSYNEQFF. The CDR3 DNA sequence: TGTGCCAGCCGCCAGGCCCTCTCCTACAATGAGCAGTTCTTC.

This chain links TRBV20-1 with TRBJ1-6; possible D gene TRBD1, 5 bases. The CDR3 spans 12 residues. The V end was cut by 7 bases, the J end by 8 bases, with 12 bases between. The germline V gene has CDR1 DFQATT and CDR2 SNEGSKA (reference sequence). The CDR3 here is CSVRTPDSPLHF. The CDR3 region has the DNA TGCAGTGTTAGGACACCGGATTCACCCCTCCACTTT.

The chain employs TRBV7-9 and TRBJ2-7, with 7 bases lining up with TRBD2. V lost 8 bases, J lost 2 bases, and 0 bases stayed unmatched. Per the germline V gene, CDR1 is SEHNR and CDR2 is FQNEAQ (reference sequence). The CDR3 is 11 residues long. The CDR3 DNA reads as TGTGCCAGCGGGAGGGCCTACGAGCAGTACTTC. It specifies CASGRAYEQYF.

This chain joins TRBV20-1 and TRBJ2-7, with D maybe TRBD2 (6 bases). Trimming removed 7 bases at V and 6 bases at J, with 22 bases between. This CDR3 region has 14 residues. Germline values: CDR1 DFQATT, CDR2 SNEGSKA (reference sequence). CDR3 in amino acids: CSVLREGGLAEQYF. CDR3 nucleotides: TGCAGTGTTCTTAGAGAGGGAGGATTAGCCGAGCAGTACTTC.

This chain uses TRBV7-2 with TRBJ2-7; no clear D. This CDR3 contains 13 residues. Trimming left V 1 base short and J 3 bases short, with 7 bases between. Germline lookup yields CDR1 SGHTA and CDR2 FQGNSA. CDR3 loop: CASSLDPFYEQYF. DNA for the CDR3: TGTGCCAGCAGCTTAGACCCATTCTACGAGCAGTACTTC.

The V and J genes are TRBV15 and TRBJ1-1, with D tentatively TRBD1 (5 bases). The V gene lost 0 bases and the J gene lost 11 bases, with 16 bases spanning the gap. Germline assignment: CDR1 LNHNV and CDR2 YYDKDF (reference sequence). The CDR3 contains 14 residues. The CDR3 DNA is TGTGCCACCAGCAGAGATACTGGGGGAAGGAAGGCTTTCTTT. Translating it yields CATSRDTGGRKAFF.

This clonotype was seen ten or more times. The chain links TRBV6-5 to TRBJ2-1; unclear D gene. Germline CDR1 is MNHEY and CDR2 is SVGAGI. The CDR3 totals 11 residues. V lost 6 bases, J lost 4 bases, and 4 bases lay in between. Written as DNA, the CDR3 is TGTGCCAGCAGCACTTACAATGAGCAGTTCTTC. Its protein is CASSTYNEQFF.

This clonotype was counted ten times or more. The V and J genes are TRBV2 and TRBJ2-1, with 13 bases aligning to TRBD2. V lost 6 bases, J lost 9 bases, and 11 bases stayed unmatched. Germline CDR1 and CDR2: SNHLY and FYNNEI. There are 16 residues in the CDR3. In nucleotides, the CDR3 is TGTGCCAGCAGACCCAGGACTAGCGGGAGTTGGGGTGAGCAGTTCTTC. Protein product: CASRPRTSGSWGEQFF.

The rearrangement uses TRBV24-1 and TRBJ2-7; possibly TRBD2 for D (5 bases). Trimming cost V 3 bases and J 2 bases, with 13 bases left between them. Per the germline V gene, CDR1 is KGHDR and CDR2 is SFDVKD. This CDR3 is 15 amino acids long. Written as DNA, the CDR3 is TGTGCCACCAGTGATCCAGGCCACGGGACCTACGAGCAGTACTTC. As protein: CATSDPGHGTYEQYF.

This clonotype was detected a few times. The rearrangement links TRBV19 to TRBJ2-1; no firm D call. V was clipped by 4 bases and J by 1 base, with 2 bases between them. The V gene's germline CDR1 is LNHDA and CDR2 SQIVND (reference sequence). The CDR3 spans 12 residues. In nucleotides, the CDR3 is TGTGCCAGTAGTAGATCCTACAATGAGCAGTTCTTC. Its translation: CASSRSYNEQFF.

The V gene is TRBV18, the J gene TRBJ1-1; 8 bases line up with TRBD1. J was trimmed by 4 bases and V by 1 base; bases with no gene match: 5. CDR1 and CDR2 (germline): KGHSH, LQKENI. The CDR3 sequence is 15 residues long. Here the CDR3 DNA reads TGTGCCAGCTCACCACGCGGACAGGGCGGCACTGAAGCTTTCTTT. It yields the protein CASSPRGQGGTEAFF.

This clonotype was picked up a small number of times. A read error may explain this, as a much larger clone is one base away. The V call is TRBV7-2, the J call TRBJ1-5; D call uncertain. In germline, CDR1 is SGHTA, CDR2 FQGNSA. CDR3 length equals 14 residues. With 5 bases removed from V and 6 bases from J, the gap between germline ends came to 14 bases. CDR3 in DNA: TGTGCCAGCAGCCCAACACGCCGAAGTCAGCCCCAGCATTTT. This encodes CASSPTRRSQPQHF.

The rearrangement uses TRBV2 and TRBJ2-5; TRBD2 agrees at 8 bases. The CDR3 has 14 residues. The trim removed 11 bases at V and 7 bases at J, leaving 15 bases unmatched. Germline V gives CDR1 SNHLY, CDR2 FYNNEI. CDR3 region: CAGTNGLAPRTQYF. Here the CDR3 DNA reads TGTGCCGGAACTAATGGACTAGCACCGAGGACCCAGTACTTC.

The table lists this clonotype with many counts. CDR3 residues: CASSLGKENQPQHF. DNA of the CDR3: TGTGCCAGCAGCTTGGGAAAGGAAAATCAGCCCCAGCATTTT. The chain combines TRBV7-8 with TRBJ1-5; no clear D gene. This CDR3 has 14 amino acids. The germline CDR1 and CDR2 sequences are SGHVS and FQNEAQ. The germline V and J ends were trimmed by 3 bases and 4 bases, with 10 bases remaining between them. Full variable domain (remainder filled in from reference TRBV7-8 and TRBJ1-5): GAGVSQSPRYKVAKRGQDVALRCDPISGHVSLFWYQQALGQGPEFLTYFQNEAQLDKSGLPSDRFFAERPEGSVSTLKIQRTQQEDSAVYLCASSLGKENQPQHFGDGTRLSIL.

This clonotype has ten or more counts. This chain uses TRBV27 with TRBJ1-6; the D gene is possibly TRBD1 (5 bases). This CDR3 has 15 residues. The V end lost 3 bases, the J end lost 5 bases, and 11 bases lay between the germline ends. The germline CDR1 and CDR2 sequences are MNHEY and SMNVEV (reference sequence). The CDR3 DNA reads TGTGCCAGCAGTTTCGCGGGGACCAATAATTCACCCCTCCACTTT. Translation: CASSFAGTNNSPLHF.

This chain connects TRBV29-1 to TRBJ2-1, with 11 bases fitting TRBD2. The germline gives CDR1 SQVTM, CDR2 ANQGSEA. This CDR3 has 14 residues. The junction had 8 bases not matched to a gene; V was cut back by 5 bases and J by 8 bases. DNA of the CDR3: TGCAGCGTTCTCCTAGCGGGAGGCGCGGATGAGCAGTTCTTC. This codes for CSVLLAGGADEQFF.

This clonotype was observed many times. The chain has TRBV20-1 and TRBJ2-5; D gene ambiguous. This CDR3 spans 13 amino acids. Germline V lookup: CDR1 DFQATT, CDR2 SNEGSKA (reference sequence). Trimming took 0 bases from V and 6 from J, leaving 11 bases between them. The CDR3 DNA follows: TGCAGTGCTAGAGACCCTATAAGGCAGACCCAGTACTTC. Its translation: CSARDPIRQTQYF.